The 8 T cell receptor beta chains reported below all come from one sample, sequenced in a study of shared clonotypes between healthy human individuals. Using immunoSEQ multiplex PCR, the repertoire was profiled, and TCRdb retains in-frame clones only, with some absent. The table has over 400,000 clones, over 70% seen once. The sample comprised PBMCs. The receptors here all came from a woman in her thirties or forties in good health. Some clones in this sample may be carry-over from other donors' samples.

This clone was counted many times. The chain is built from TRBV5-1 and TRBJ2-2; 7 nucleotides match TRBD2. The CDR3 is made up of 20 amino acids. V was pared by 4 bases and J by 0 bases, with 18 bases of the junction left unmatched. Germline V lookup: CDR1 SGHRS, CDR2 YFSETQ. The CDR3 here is CASSRSSGPLLPSNTGELFF. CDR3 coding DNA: TGCGCCAGCAGCCGCTCTAGCGGACCACTACTACCATCGAACACCGGGGAGCTGTTTTTT. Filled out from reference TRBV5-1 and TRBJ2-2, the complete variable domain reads KAGVTQTPRYLIKTRGQQVTLSCSPISGHRSVSWYQQTPGQGLQFLFEYFSETQRNKGNFPGRFSGRQFSNSRSEMNVSTLELGDSALYLCASSRSSGPLLPSNTGELFFGEGSRLTVL.

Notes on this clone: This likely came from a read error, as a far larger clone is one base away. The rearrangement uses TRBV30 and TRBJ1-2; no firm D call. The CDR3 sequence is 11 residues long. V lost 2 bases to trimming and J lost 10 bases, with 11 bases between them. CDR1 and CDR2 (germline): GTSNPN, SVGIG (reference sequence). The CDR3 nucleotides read TGTGCCTGGAGTTCTACCGCGGACTACACCTTC. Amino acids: CAWSSTADYTF. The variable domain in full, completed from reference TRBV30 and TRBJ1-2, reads SQTIHQWPATLVQPVGSPLSLECTVEGTSNPNLYWYRQAAGRGLQLLFYSVGIGQISSEVPQNLSASRPQDRQFILSSKKLLLSDSGFYLCAWSSTADYTFGSGTRLTVV.

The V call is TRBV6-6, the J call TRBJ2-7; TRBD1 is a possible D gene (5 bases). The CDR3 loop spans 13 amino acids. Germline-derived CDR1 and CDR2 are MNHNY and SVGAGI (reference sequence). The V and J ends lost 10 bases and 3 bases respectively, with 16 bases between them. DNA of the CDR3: TGTGCCATCACACAACAGGAGATCTACGAGCAGTACTTC. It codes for CAITQQEIYEQYF.

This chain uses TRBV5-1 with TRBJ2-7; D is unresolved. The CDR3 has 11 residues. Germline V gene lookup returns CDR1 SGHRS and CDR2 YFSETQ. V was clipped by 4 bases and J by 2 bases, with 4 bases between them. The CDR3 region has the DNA TGCGCCAGCAGCCCCCCCTACGAGCAGTACTTC. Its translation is CASSPPYEQYF.

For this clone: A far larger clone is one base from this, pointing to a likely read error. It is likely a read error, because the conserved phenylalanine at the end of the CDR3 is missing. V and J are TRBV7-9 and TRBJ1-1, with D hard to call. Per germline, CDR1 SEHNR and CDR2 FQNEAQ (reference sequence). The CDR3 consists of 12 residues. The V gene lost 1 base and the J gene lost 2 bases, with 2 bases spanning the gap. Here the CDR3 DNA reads TGTGCCAGCAGCTTAGTCAACACTGAAGCTTTCCTT. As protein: CASSLVNTEAFL.

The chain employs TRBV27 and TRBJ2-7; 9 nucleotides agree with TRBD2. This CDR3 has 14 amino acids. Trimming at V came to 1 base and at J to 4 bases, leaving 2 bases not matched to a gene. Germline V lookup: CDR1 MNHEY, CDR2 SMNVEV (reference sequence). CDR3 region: CASSLLAGEYEQYF. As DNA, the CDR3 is TGTGCCAGCAGTTTATTAGCGGGAGAGTACGAGCAGTACTTC.

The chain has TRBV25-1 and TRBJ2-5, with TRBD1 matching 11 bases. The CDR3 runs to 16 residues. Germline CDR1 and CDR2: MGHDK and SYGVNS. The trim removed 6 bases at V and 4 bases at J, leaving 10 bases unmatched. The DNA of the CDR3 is TGTGCCAGCAGCCTGTCCCCGGGGACAGGGGGAGAGACCCAGTACTTC. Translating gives CASSLSPGTGGETQYF.

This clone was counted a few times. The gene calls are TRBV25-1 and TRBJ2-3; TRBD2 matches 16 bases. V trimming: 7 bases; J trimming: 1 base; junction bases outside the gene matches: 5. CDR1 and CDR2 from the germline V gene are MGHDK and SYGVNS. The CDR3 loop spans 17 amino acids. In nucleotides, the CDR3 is TGTGCCAGCACCGGGACTAGCGGGAGGGCCCGCACAGATACGCAGTATTTT. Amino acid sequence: CASTGTSGRARTDTQYF. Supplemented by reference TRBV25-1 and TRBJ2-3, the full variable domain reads EADIYQTPRYLVIGTGKKITLECSQTMGHDKMYWYQQDPGMELHLIHYSYGVNSTEKGDLSSESTVSRIRTEHFPLTLESARPSHTSQYLCASTGTSGRARTDTQYFGPGTRLTVL.